The 27 T cell receptor beta chains listed next were all sequenced from one sample in a study of blood T cell repertoires in COVID-19. Method: immunoSEQ multiplex PCR; TCRdb's copy keeps in-frame clones and lacks some. The sample carries tens of thousands of clones, approximately 92% recorded once. The sample taken for sequencing was peripheral blood. The receptor source for this set is a woman of 80 years or more with active COVID-19.

V and J are TRBV6-5 and TRBJ2-7, with 9 bases matching TRBD1. CDR3 length: 13 residues. The germline V gene has CDR1 MNHEY and CDR2 SVGAGI. J was trimmed by 5 bases and V by 4 bases; bases with no gene match: 3. The CDR3 nucleotides are TGTGCCAGCAGTTTCCGGACAGGGGACGAGCAGTACTTC. Its translation is CASSFRTGDEQYF.

This clone was counted a single time. This specimen includes other DNA sequences encoding the same CDR3. The chain links TRBV18 to TRBJ1-6; tentatively, D is TRBD1 (6 bases). The germline V gene encodes CDR1 KGHSH and CDR2 LQKENI. The length of the CDR3 is 15 residues. Trimming cost V 0 bases and J 6 bases, with 9 bases left between them. As DNA, the CDR3 is TGTGCCAGCTCACCACCGACAGGAGGTAATTCACCCCTCCACTTT. Translation: CASSPPTGGNSPLHF.

This sequence joins TRBV6-1 and TRBJ2-1; 9 nucleotides agree with TRBD2. With 3 bases clipped from V and 4 bases from J, the junction kept 1 base outside the gene matches. CDR1 MNHNS and CDR2 SASEGT come from the germline V gene. There are 14 residues in the CDR3. The CDR3 spells CASSDLAGYNEQFF. The CDR3 DNA reads as TGTGCCAGCAGTGACCTAGCGGGGTACAATGAGCAGTTCTTC.

The rearrangement links TRBV7-8 to TRBJ2-7; 8 positions match TRBD2. Germline trimming cut 3 bases from V and 4 bases from J; bases unmatched to any gene: 8. There are 15 residues in the CDR3. Per the germline V gene, CDR1 is SGHVS and CDR2 is FQNEAQ. DNA for the CDR3: TGTGCCAGCAGCTTCACCTCGAGCGGGAGTTACGAGCAGTACTTC. It codes for CASSFTSSGSYEQYF. The full variable domain, in which reference TRBV7-8 and TRBJ2-7 provide the parts outside the CDR3, is GAGVSQSPRYKVAKRGQDVALRCDPISGHVSLFWYQQALGQGPEFLTYFQNEAQLDKSGLPSDRFFAERPEGSVSTLKIQRTQQEDSAVYLCASSFTSSGSYEQYFGPGTRLTVT.

The gene calls are TRBV5-4 and TRBJ1-6; D is uncertain. Germline-derived CDR1 and CDR2 are SGHNT and YYREEE (reference sequence). This CDR3 comprises 15 residues. The V end was cut by 0 bases, the J end by 9 bases, with 13 bases between. The CDR3 loop reads CASSLAGGRASPLHF. The CDR3 nucleotides are TGTGCCAGCAGCTTGGCAGGAGGGAGGGCTTCACCCCTCCACTTT.

The rearrangement uses TRBV19 and TRBJ2-2, with D tentatively TRBD2 (6 bases). V was trimmed by 3 bases and J by 1 base, leaving 9 bases between them. Germline CDR1 and CDR2: LNHDA and SQIVND (reference sequence). The CDR3 is made up of 15 amino acids. In nucleotides, the CDR3 is TGTGCCAGTAGTATCCAGGGAGGGAACACCGGGGAGCTGTTTTTT. It codes for CASSIQGGNTGELFF.

The count of this clone is one. V gene TRBV6-6 combines with J gene TRBJ1-5; possibly TRBD1 for D (6 bases). Germline CDR1 MNHNY, CDR2 SVGAGI (reference sequence). The CDR3 runs 16 residues. V shed 6 bases and J shed 4 bases, with 19 bases lying between them. CDR3: CASSPRWGQGNQPQHF. CDR3 nucleotide sequence: TGTGCCAGCAGCCCCAGATGGGGACAAGGAAATCAGCCCCAGCATTTT.

The chain couples TRBV19 to TRBJ2-7, with 9 bases fitting TRBD1. Trimming cost V 9 bases and J 7 bases; bases outside gene matches: 13. There are 14 residues in the CDR3. Germline lookup yields CDR1 LNHDA and CDR2 SQIVND (reference sequence). Here the CDR3 reads CASEPGQGTGEQYF. CDR3 bases: TGTGCCAGCGAACCGGGACAGGGTACCGGGGAGCAGTACTTC.

The chain joins TRBV15 to TRBJ1-2; possibly TRBD1 for D (5 bases). The CDR3 consists of 13 residues. CDR1 and CDR2 (germline): LNHNV, YYDKDF (reference sequence). The ends were cut back, 0 bases at V and 8 bases at J, with 10 bases in the middle. The CDR3 bases are TGTGCCACCAGCAGAGATCAGGGTCGCGGCTACACCTTC. Amino acids: CATSRDQGRGYTF.

The rearrangement links TRBV6-6 to TRBJ2-7, with 7 bases aligning to TRBD1. Germline CDR1 is MNHNY and CDR2 is SVGAGI (reference sequence). V shed 6 bases, J shed 1 base, and the junction held 27 bases outside the gene matches. The CDR3 totals 21 residues. The CDR3 loop reads CASSSHQGEISSFVLSYEQYF. CDR3 DNA: TGTGCCAGCAGCTCCCATCAGGGGGAAATCTCATCCTTCGTTTTGTCCTACGAGCAGTACTTC.

The DNA of the CDR3 is TGTGCCAGCAGCCCCGGGGTAGCGAGAATGAACACCGGGGAGCTGTTTTTT. Protein sequence: CASSPGVARMNTGELFF. V is TRBV11-3 and J is TRBJ2-2, with D perhaps TRBD2 (5 bases). Trimming removed 5 bases from V and 1 base from J, with 17 bases in between. Looked up from germline, CDR1 is SGHNT and CDR2 is YENEEA. This CDR3 region has 17 residues.

The chain joins TRBV3-1 (or the pseudogene TRBV3-2) to TRBJ1-2; D remains unclear. This CDR3 is 12 amino acids long. With 1 base removed from V and 5 bases from J, the gap between germline ends came to 5 bases. Germline CDR1 reads LGHDT; CDR2 reads YNNKEL (reference sequence). This CDR3 is CASSQGGYGYTF. As DNA, the CDR3 is TGTGCCAGCAGCCAAGGAGGTTATGGCTACACCTTC.

The chain is built from TRBV10-3 and TRBJ1-2; no reliable D call. CDR3 length equals 11 residues. Trimming pared 4 bases from V and 8 bases from J, leaving 8 bases between. Germline CDR1 reads ENHRY; CDR2 reads SYGVKD. DNA for the CDR3: TGTGCCATCAGTGCTGGGGAGGGCTACACCTTC. Translation: CAISAGEGYTF.

This rearrangement joins TRBV18 to TRBJ2-1, with 8 nucleotides matching TRBD2. The germline gives CDR1 KGHSH, CDR2 LQKENI. The CDR3 covers 14 residues. V was clipped by 6 bases and J by 6 bases; unmatched bases: 7. The CDR3 region has the DNA TGTGCCAGCTCCTTCGGACTAGCAGGCAATGAGCAGTTCTTC. This codes for CASSFGLAGNEQFF.

The table lists this clone with a few counts. This chain links TRBV5-1 with TRBJ1-2, with D uncertain. CDR1 is SGHRS and CDR2 is YFSETQ in the germline V gene. The CDR3 extends over 12 amino acids. Trimming left V 3 bases short and J 5 bases short, with 8 bases between. Here the CDR3 DNA reads TGCGCCAGCAGCTCACGCGGTTATGGCTACACCTTC. It codes for CASSSRGYGYTF. Looking up the rest from reference TRBV5-1 and TRBJ1-2 gives the full variable domain: KAGVTQTPRYLIKTRGQQVTLSCSPISGHRSVSWYQQTPGQGLQFLFEYFSETQRNKGNFPGRFSGRQFSNSRSEMNVSTLELGDSALYLCASSSRGYGYTFGSGTRLTVV.

The chain links TRBV7-6 to TRBJ2-5; 16 bases are a match to TRBD2. The J segment lost 0 bases and the V segment lost 3 bases, leaving 1 base of the junction unmatched. The CDR3 is 17 residues long. Germline loops: CDR1 SGHVS, CDR2 FNYEAQ. Here the CDR3 DNA reads TGTGCCAGCAGCTTGGGACTAGCGGGAGGGTACCAAGAGACCCAGTACTTC. It encodes CASSLGLAGGYQETQYF.

The rearrangement joins TRBV14 to TRBJ2-3; D is ambiguous. This CDR3 has 16 residues. V was pared by 5 bases and J by 0 bases, with 15 bases between. CDR1 is SGHDN, CDR2 FVKESK, per germline. This CDR3 is CASSSRTGSSTDTQYF. CDR3 nucleotide sequence: TGTGCCAGCAGCTCACGAACCGGGTCTAGCACAGATACGCAGTATTTT.

The rearrangement joins TRBV5-1 to TRBJ1-1; D gene uncertain. The ends were cut back, 1 base at V and 1 base at J, with 11 bases in the middle. The CDR3 spans 15 residues. Germline V gene data show CDR1 as SGHRS and CDR2 as YFSETQ. The CDR3 sequence is CASSLSAAKNTEAFF. In DNA form, the CDR3 reads TGCGCCAGCAGCTTGTCCGCAGCGAAGAACACTGAAGCTTTCTTT.

The gene calls are TRBV7-2 and TRBJ2-4, with TRBD2 matching over 9 bases. The CDR3 contains 16 residues. V gave up 5 bases and J gave up 10 bases; unmatched junction bases: 15. The germline CDR1 and CDR2 sequences are SGHTA and FQGNSA. CDR3 sequence: CASSPQALAGRAIQYF. For the CDR3, the DNA is TGTGCCAGCAGCCCACAGGCTCTAGCGGGGAGGGCGATTCAGTACTTC. The full variable domain, completed using reference TRBV7-2 and TRBJ2-4, is GAGVSQSPSNKVTEKGKDVELRCDPISGHTALYWYRQSLGQGLEFLIYFQGNSAPDKSGLPSDRFSAERTGGSVSTLTIQRTQQEDSAVYLCASSPQALAGRAIQYFGAGTRLSVL.

This clone is a singleton in its sample. This rearrangement joins TRBV7-2 to TRBJ1-2, with D possibly being TRBD1 (6 bases). Germline V gene sequence: CDR1 SGHTA, CDR2 FQGNSA. CDR3 length equals 14 residues. V shed 2 bases and J shed 2 bases, with 9 bases lying between them. The CDR3 loop is CASSLRDTNYGYTF. Written as DNA, the CDR3 is TGTGCCAGCAGCTTAAGGGACACCAACTATGGCTACACCTTC.

The rearrangement uses TRBV18 and TRBJ2-7; D might be TRBD2 (6 bases). The CDR3 is 14 amino acids. V lost 5 bases and J lost 1, with 12 bases in between. Germline loops: CDR1 KGHSH, CDR2 LQKENI. The CDR3 reads CASSATSYSYEQYF. The CDR3 DNA sequence: TGTGCCAGCTCAGCGACTAGTTATTCCTACGAGCAGTACTTC.

The chain is built from TRBV5-8 and TRBJ2-7; 10 bases are shared with TRBD2. The CDR3 is 16 residues long. The V and J ends lost 6 bases and 6 bases, in that order; junction bases with no gene match: 15. CDR1 and CDR2 (germline): SGHTS, YDEGEE. In DNA, the CDR3 is TGTGCCAGCACCCGAGTCGGTAGCGGGAGGTTTACCGAGCAGTACTTC. This encodes CASTRVGSGRFTEQYF.

This clone appeared a few times. The chain joins TRBV1 to TRBJ2-5; TRBD2, as called in the table, went unchecked against the DNA. TRBV1 is deemed a pseudogene. There are 14 residues in the CDR3. The CDR3 DNA reads as TGCACCAGCGGCGGGACTAGCGGAGAAGAGACCCAGTACTTC. It specifies CTSGGTSGEETQYF.

The V gene is TRBV24-1, the J gene TRBJ2-5; 8 nucleotides agree with TRBD1. Germline trimming cut 4 bases from V and 0 bases from J; bases unmatched to any gene: 3. The CDR3 extends over 15 amino acids. The germline V gene has CDR1 KGHDR and CDR2 SFDVKD. CDR3 in amino acids: CATSETRGHQETQYF. The CDR3 coding sequence is TGTGCCACCAGTGAGACCAGGGGGCACCAAGAGACCCAGTACTTC.

The chain uses TRBV5-1 and TRBJ2-1, with 13 bases identical to TRBD2. J gave up 4 bases and V 4 bases, and 5 bases lay outside the gene matches. Looked up from germline, CDR1 is SGHRS and CDR2 is YFSETQ. The CDR3 length is 16 residues. CDR3 loop: CASSLEGLAGYNEQFF. CDR3 in DNA: TGCGCCAGCAGCCTAGAGGGACTAGCGGGGTACAATGAGCAGTTCTTC. Using reference TRBV5-1 and TRBJ2-1 for the parts outside the CDR3, the full variable domain is KAGVTQTPRYLIKTRGQQVTLSCSPISGHRSVSWYQQTPGQGLQFLFEYFSETQRNKGNFPGRFSGRQFSNSRSEMNVSTLELGDSALYLCASSLEGLAGYNEQFFGPGTRLTVL.

The gene calls are TRBV19 and TRBJ2-1, with 10 bases matching TRBD2. With 3 bases clipped from V and 9 bases from J, the junction kept 5 bases outside the gene matches. The germline V gene has CDR1 LNHDA and CDR2 SQIVND (reference sequence). The CDR3 runs to 14 residues. CDR3 nucleotide sequence: TGTGCCAGTAGTATGGTAGCGGGAGGAGGTGAGCAGTTCTTC. Amino acid sequence: CASSMVAGGGEQFF.

The chain is built from TRBV21-1 and TRBJ1-1; TRBD1, the D gene given by the table, was not confirmed from the DNA. TRBV21-1 is reported as a pseudogene. The CDR3 consists of 15 residues. CDR3 amino acids: CASSRAPTGAPEAFF. CDR3 nucleotides: TGTGCCAGCAGTCGGGCTCCCACAGGGGCCCCTGAAGCTTTCTTT.